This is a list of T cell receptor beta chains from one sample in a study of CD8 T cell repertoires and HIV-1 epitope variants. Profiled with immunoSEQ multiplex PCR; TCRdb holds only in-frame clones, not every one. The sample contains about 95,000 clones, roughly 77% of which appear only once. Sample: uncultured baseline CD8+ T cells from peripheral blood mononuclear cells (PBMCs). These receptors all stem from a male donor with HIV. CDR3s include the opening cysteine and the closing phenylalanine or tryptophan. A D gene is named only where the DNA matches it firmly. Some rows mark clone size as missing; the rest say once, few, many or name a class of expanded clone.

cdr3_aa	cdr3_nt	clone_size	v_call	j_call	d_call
CASLRQGGGEAFF	TGTGCCAGCCTCCGACAGGGCGGTGGTGAAGCTTTCTTT	.	TRBV19	TRBJ1-1	TRBD1
CASSEVGGGQGTSYGYTF	TGTGCCAGCAGTGAAGTTGGAGGGGGACAGGGGACGTCCTATGGCTACACCTTC	.	TRBV6-1	TRBJ1-2	TRBD1
CASSQDGTQYYGYTF	TGCGCCAGCAGCCAAGATGGGACTCAATACTATGGCTACACCTTC	once	TRBV4-3	TRBJ1-2	.
CASRPAGGGEQYF	TGTGCCAGCAGACCCGCAGGGGGTGGCGAGCAGTACTTC	.	TRBV9	TRBJ2-7	TRBD1
CASSFSGGPTTGSYNEQFF	TGTGCCAGCAGCTTCTCGGGGGGTCCAACGACTGGCTCCTACAATGAGCAGTTCTTC	.	TRBV7-8	TRBJ2-1	TRBD2
CASSPRGGLNTEAFF	TGTGCCAGCAGTCCCCGGGGGGGGTTGAACACTGAAGCTTTCTTT	.	TRBV5-5	TRBJ1-1	.
CASSLEGPFTEAFF	TGTGCCAGCAGCTTGGAAGGTCCTTTCACTGAAGCTTTCTTT	.	TRBV5-6	TRBJ1-1	.
CASSPGGPGNGETQYF	TGTGCCAGCTCACCAGGGGGGCCAGGCAACGGAGAGACCCAGTACTTC	.	TRBV18	TRBJ2-5	.
CASSSRQGLGEKLFF	TGTGCCAGCAGCTCTAGACAGGGCTTGGGAGAAAAACTGTTTTTT	.	TRBV7-8	TRBJ1-4	TRBD1
CASSSTQVGVVEQFF	TGCGCCAGCAGCTCCACCCAGGTTGGGGTTGTTGAGCAGTTCTTC	.	TRBV5-1	TRBJ2-1	.
CASSLRIPNTEAFF	TGTGCCAGCAGTTTACGAATCCCGAACACTGAAGCTTTCTTT	.	TRBV28	TRBJ1-1	.
CASSPLGGQGNSPLHF	TGTGCCAGCAGCCCGCTGGGGGGGCAAGGGAATTCACCCCTCCACTTT	many	TRBV9	TRBJ1-6	.
CASSLRWEGDGYTF	TGTGCCAGCAGTTTACGCTGGGAGGGAGATGGCTACACCTTC	.	TRBV27	TRBJ1-2	.
CASKRPSPREKLFF	TGTGCCTCCAAGAGGCCCAGTCCTAGGGAAAAACTGTTTTTT	.	TRBV19	TRBJ1-4	.
CASSTRQGAKVRAFF	TGTGCCAGTAGTACCAGACAGGGGGCAAAAGTGCGAGCTTTCTTT	few	TRBV19	TRBJ1-1	TRBD1
CASARSGDQETQYF	TGTGCCAGCGCCCGATCGGGGGATCAAGAGACCCAGTACTTC	.	TRBV27	TRBJ2-5	.
CASQVRERNYGYTF	TGTGCCAGTCAAGTAAGGGAGCGGAACTATGGCTACACCTTC	.	TRBV19	TRBJ1-2	.
CASSIGRDGEGETQYF	TGTGCCAGTAGTATAGGACGGGACGGGGAGGGAGAGACCCAGTACTTC	.	TRBV19	TRBJ2-5	TRBD2
CASSTGTGISTEAFF	TGTGCCAGCAGCACCGGGACAGGGATCTCAACTGAAGCTTTCTTT	.	TRBV5-8	TRBJ1-1	TRBD1
CASRGTDLWPQHF	TGTGCCAGCAGGGGGACAGACCTTTGGCCCCAGCATTTT	few	TRBV28	TRBJ1-5	TRBD1
CASSLKLTGELFF	TGCGCCAGCAGCTTGAAGCTGACCGGGGAGCTGTTTTTT	few	TRBV5-1	TRBJ2-2	.
CASTRQGTYEQYF	TGTGCCAGCACAAGACAGGGAACCTACGAGCAGTACTTC	.	TRBV2	TRBJ2-7	TRBD1
CASSPLTGGLRGNEQFF	TGTGCTAGCAGCCCCTTGACAGGGGGCCTGAGGGGCAATGAGCAGTTCTTC	.	TRBV7-7	TRBJ2-1	TRBD1
CATSSFWTQDASSGNTIYF	TGTGCCACCAGCAGTTTCTGGACCCAGGACGCCAGCTCTGGAAACACCATATATTTT	few	TRBV15	TRBJ1-3	.
CASSYTGGEYEQYF	TGTGCCAGCAGCTACACAGGGGGCGAGTACGAGCAGTACTTC	few	TRBV27	TRBJ2-7	TRBD1
CASSFGVASPYEQYF	TGCGCCAGCAGCTTCGGGGTAGCTTCTCCCTACGAGCAGTACTTC	.	TRBV5-1	TRBJ2-7	.
CASTRQERNTGELFF	TGTGCCAGCACTCGACAGGAAAGGAACACCGGGGAGCTGTTTTTT	.	TRBV7-9	TRBJ2-2	.
CASSRYGGFQGPYGYTF	TGTGCCAGCAGCCGATATGGAGGGTTTCAGGGGCCCTATGGCTACACCTTC	once	TRBV7-9	TRBJ1-2	.
CASSANPRDSNYEQYF	TGTGCCAGCAGCGCCAACCCCCGGGACTCTAATTACGAGCAGTACTTC	.	TRBV9	TRBJ2-7	.
CASSLADRTEAFF	TGTGCCAGCAGCTTGGCGGACAGGACTGAAGCTTTCTTT	.	TRBV5-5	TRBJ1-1	TRBD1
CASRQMGGPNYEQYF	TGTGCCAGCAGACAGATGGGGGGCCCGAACTACGAGCAGTACTTC	.	TRBV28	TRBJ2-7	.
CASSTGLTSEQYF	TGTGCCAGCAGTACGGGACTAACTAGCGAGCAGTACTTC	once	TRBV6-5	TRBJ2-7	TRBD2